This T cell receptor (beta chain) was identified in a study of human T cells and chemical hapten exposure. Study details: From small differences in pooled library volume came most of the variation in per-sample TCR yields.

Authors' data handling: Sampled TCR counts reached a median of roughly 90,000 per sample, with values ranging from 23,224 to 690,600. MiXCR, applied by TCRdb to the RACE reads, yields one record per CDR3 protein. The V and J calls here are based on TCRdb, not the publication. The sample consists of over 300,000 distinct CDR3 sequences, approximately 5% of them appearing once. Indicated time point: pre-sensitization, week 0. As to treatment: therapeutic diphenylcyclopropenone sensitization with weekly scalp DPC. Trimming pared 4 bases from V and 2 bases from J, leaving 19 bases between. There are 17 residues in the CDR3. The germline gives CDR1 MNHNS, CDR2 SASEGT. In this sample, this clonotype turned up many times.

This clonotype originated in a woman between 45 and 60 years old with alopecia areata. Some clones in this sample may be carry-over from other donors' samples. This sample comprised whole blood, obtained in connection with sensitization to the hapten diphenylcyclopropenone (DPC). The chain carries TRBV6-1 and TRBJ2-3; perhaps TRBD2 as D (6 bases). DNA for the CDR3: TGTGCCAGCAGTGGGCCCGACCGGGACTCCGCCACAGATACGCAGTATTTT. Protein product: CASSGPDRDSATDTQYF.